Reported below is one T cell receptor (beta chain). As yet, its antigen is unknown. The PCR had 60 Vbeta and 13 Jbeta primers. Method: immunoSEQ multiplex PCR; TCRdb's copy keeps in-frame clones and lacks some. The data contain 120,000 or so clones, roughly 78% of them singletons. The V gene's germline CDR1 is SNHLY and CDR2 FYNNEI. J lost 3 bases, V lost 6 bases, and 5 bases had no gene match. CDR3 length: 15 residues. These data are taken from a study of cytomegalovirus exposure and HLA in healthy donors. Study-wide results and caveats: In a later analysis, V- and J-gene trimming of beta chains associated with a DCLRE1C missense variant, replicated independently. Most TCR beta V segments were productive about 90% or about 30% of the time in an earlier analysis.

This rearrangement joins TRBV2 to TRBJ2-7; 13 bases agree with TRBD2. This sequence originates from a woman aged 25-40 years in good health and CMV-seronegative. The material sequenced was PBMCs. CDR3 coding DNA: TGTGCCAGCAGACTAGCGGGAGGGCCGGTCTACGAGCAGTACTTC. Translation gives CASRLAGGPVYEQYF.